Below are 30 T cell receptor beta chains sequenced from a single sample in a study of a mutant IDH1 vaccine in newly diagnosed glioma. TCRdb's table, derived via immunoSEQ multiplex PCR, lists solely in-frame clones and lacks some. Of 92,000 or so clones listed, about four fifths were seen once; the top ten hold about 5.6%. As to time point: baseline, week 1 (first vaccination visit). The treatment is: pre-vaccination baseline after standard-of-care therapy. Sample: PBMCs, taken from a glioma patient treated with radiotherapy, temozolomide or both. These TCRs come from a man in his forties or fifties with glioma. Some clones in this sample may be carry-over from other donors' samples.

This clone was found a few times. This chain connects TRBV2 to TRBJ1-1; D unclear. Trimming removed 7 bases at V and 4 bases at J, with 13 bases between. This CDR3 is built from 13 residues. Per the germline V gene, CDR1 is SNHLY and CDR2 is FYNNEI. The CDR3 spells CASTEDALTEAFF. The CDR3 DNA is TGTGCCAGCACCGAAGACGCACTCACTGAAGCTTTCTTT.

The CDR3 DNA reads as TGTGCCTGGAGTGTACTTGGGGGAAACACCATATATTTT. It encodes CAWSVLGGNTIYF. This chain links TRBV30 with TRBJ1-3; D ambiguous. V was clipped by 0 bases and J by 4 bases, with 7 bases between them. Germline lookup yields CDR1 GTSNPN and CDR2 SVGIG (reference sequence). This CDR3 is built from 13 residues.

The chain joins TRBV30 to TRBJ1-5; D is undetermined. V gave up 2 bases and J gave up 7 bases, with 18 bases separating them. CDR1 GTSNPN and CDR2 SVGIG come from the germline V gene (reference sequence). This CDR3 is 15 amino acids long. The DNA of the CDR3 is TGTGCCTGGAGTACCTCCGGTCCTGCGCGCCAGCCCCAGCATTTT. As protein: CAWSTSGPARQPQHF.

This clone appeared once. The chain is built from TRBV6-5 and TRBJ1-1; D perhaps matches TRBD1 (6 bases). The germline CDR1 and CDR2 sequences are MNHEY and SVGAGI. V was clipped by 4 bases and J by 7 bases, with 13 bases between them. This CDR3 region has 13 residues. CDR3 coding DNA: TGTGCCAGCAGTTTATCGGGGGGCCATGAAGCTTTCTTT. Translation: CASSLSGGHEAFF.

The V and J genes are TRBV5-1 and TRBJ1-2; D perhaps matches TRBD1 (6 bases). The CDR3 length is 14 residues. From germline, CDR1 is SGHRS and CDR2 YFSETQ. The ends were cut back, 3 bases at V and 0 bases at J, with 9 bases in the middle. CDR3 protein: CASSWGHPNYGYTF. The CDR3 nucleotides read TGCGCCAGCAGCTGGGGACACCCTAACTATGGCTACACCTTC.

The chain employs TRBV2 and TRBJ2-7; 7 bases agree with TRBD1. Trimming took 8 bases from V and 6 from J; bases not matched to a gene: 13. This CDR3 is 14 amino acids long. In germline, CDR1 is SNHLY, CDR2 FYNNEI. The CDR3 sequence: CASAPGTAFPEQYF. The CDR3 nucleotides read TGTGCCAGCGCTCCCGGGACAGCCTTTCCCGAGCAGTACTTC.

The chain uses TRBV27 and TRBJ1-1; D not resolved. V was pared by 6 bases and J by 6 bases, with 20 bases between. CDR1 is MNHEY, CDR2 SMNVEV, per germline (reference sequence). The CDR3 is 15 residues long. The CDR3 sequence: CASSPALWNGAEAFF. In DNA, the CDR3 is TGTGCCAGCAGCCCAGCCCTCTGGAACGGGGCTGAAGCTTTCTTT.

This chain connects TRBV25-1 to TRBJ2-5; D remains ambiguous. Germline V gene lookup returns CDR1 MGHDK and CDR2 SYGVNS. The ends were cut back, 1 base at V and 2 bases at J, with 8 bases in the middle. The CDR3 has 14 amino acids. The CDR3 protein is CASSEFAIQETQYF. CDR3 in DNA: TGTGCCAGCAGTGAATTCGCGATTCAAGAGACCCAGTACTTC.

The chain links TRBV4-1 to TRBJ2-7; D uncertain. This CDR3 contains 15 residues. CDR1 is MGHRA and CDR2 is YSYEKL in the germline V gene. Trimming shortened V by 0 bases and J by 2 bases, and 11 bases separated the two germline ends. In DNA form, the CDR3 reads TGCGCCAGCAGCCAAGATCGAGTCGGCCCCTACGAGCAGTACTTC. Its protein product is CASSQDRVGPYEQYF.

The table lists this clone with a count of one. V usage is TRBV6-6 and J usage is TRBJ2-7; D remains unclear. In germline, CDR1 is MNHNY, CDR2 SVGAGI (reference sequence). Between the trimmed V and J ends, which lost 6 bases and 5 bases, there was a span of 17 bases. This CDR3 spans 14 amino acids. This chain's CDR3 is CASRFGPGRDEQYF. CDR3 DNA: TGTGCCAGCAGATTCGGACCTGGCCGGGACGAGCAGTACTTC.

This sequence joins TRBV2 and TRBJ1-1; no clear D gene. Trimming stripped 3 bases from V and 11 bases from J, with 16 bases between. The CDR3 is 13 residues long. The germline V gene has CDR1 SNHLY and CDR2 FYNNEI. The CDR3 here is CASSEIPPPEAFF. The CDR3 DNA reads TGTGCCAGCAGTGAGATCCCGCCACCGGAGGCTTTCTTT.

The CDR3 DNA reads as TGTGCCACCAGGGGTGGGACTAGCGCCTCCCCTGAGCAGTTCTTC. As protein: CATRGGTSASPEQFF. V usage is TRBV2 and J usage is TRBJ2-1; 10 nucleotides align to TRBD2. This CDR3 has 15 amino acids. Germline loops: CDR1 SNHLY, CDR2 FYNNEI. With 10 bases clipped from V and 9 bases from J, the junction kept 15 bases outside the gene matches.

The chain combines TRBV5-1 with TRBJ2-7; tentative D call: TRBD1 (6 bases). Germline CDR1 is SGHRS and CDR2 is YFSETQ. The CDR3 is 15 amino acids. The V end lost 4 bases, the J end lost 1 base, and 15 bases lay between the germline ends. CDR3: CASSLYPGASYEQYF. CDR3 in DNA: TGCGCCAGCAGCCTGTACCCAGGGGCTTCCTACGAGCAGTACTTC.

This clone was detected only a few times. This chain joins TRBV5-4 and TRBJ2-7, with a tentative D call TRBD2 (6 bases). The CDR3 extends over 18 amino acids. The V end was cut by 4 bases, the J end by 2 bases, with 25 bases between. CDR1 and CDR2 from the germline V gene are SGHNT and YYREEE (reference sequence). The CDR3 coding sequence is TGTGCCAGCAGCCGTGGTGGATTCTGGGGACTGTTTCCCTACGAGCAGTACTTC. Protein sequence: CASSRGGFWGLFPYEQYF.

The rearrangement joins TRBV29-1 to TRBJ2-7; 10 nucleotides match TRBD1. The germline V gene encodes CDR1 SQVTM and CDR2 ANQGSEA. Germline trimming cut 6 bases from V and 3 bases from J; bases unmatched to any gene: 11. The CDR3 has 15 residues. The CDR3 loop is CSVALGQGVFYEQYF. Written as DNA, the CDR3 is TGCAGCGTGGCCCTCGGACAGGGGGTTTTCTACGAGCAGTACTTC.

In this sample, this clone turned up a few times. For the CDR3, the DNA is TGTGCCAGTAGTATCTCGACCCGGCGACCCCTCCACTTT. This codes for CASSISTRRPLHF. The rearrangement uses TRBV19 and TRBJ1-6; D uncertain. Germline loops: CDR1 LNHDA, CDR2 SQIVND (reference sequence). V was trimmed by 3 bases and J by 12 bases, leaving 12 bases between them. This CDR3 region has 13 residues.

The gene calls are TRBV6-1 and TRBJ2-7; D tentatively reads TRBD1 or TRBD2 (5 bases each). V was clipped by 6 bases and J by 1 base, with 13 bases between them. The CDR3 is 14 amino acids. Looked up from germline, CDR1 is MNHNS and CDR2 is SASEGT. In nucleotides, the CDR3 is TGTGCCAGCAGCCCGGGACCGATGTCCTACGAGCAGTACTTC. This sequence encodes CASSPGPMSYEQYF.

J is TRBJ1-1 and V is TRBV5-1; D is unresolved. In germline, CDR1 is SGHRS, CDR2 YFSETQ. Trimming removed 2 bases at V and 4 bases at J, with 9 bases between. The CDR3 extends over 13 amino acids. CDR3 sequence (DNA): TGCGCCAGCAGCTTCGCCCTAGGCACTGAAGCTTTCTTT. This translates into CASSFALGTEAFF.

V usage is TRBV2 and J usage is TRBJ1-3; no reliable D call. Germline V gene sequence: CDR1 SNHLY, CDR2 FYNNEI. V was cut by 10 bases and J by 0 bases, with 16 bases left in between. There are 15 residues in the CDR3. DNA of the CDR3: TGTGCCACCGGGAAATTGACGGGCTCTGGAAACACCATATATTTT. The encoded protein is CATGKLTGSGNTIYF.

The chain has TRBV2 and TRBJ2-7; weak D call: TRBD1 (6 bases). Trimming took off 5 bases at V and 2 bases at J, with 13 bases between the two ends. Germline CDR1 and CDR2: SNHLY and FYNNEI. This CDR3 comprises 14 residues. The CDR3 is CASSPIGDTYEQYF. For the CDR3, the DNA is TGTGCCAGCAGTCCCATCGGGGACACCTACGAGCAGTACTTC.

This chain links TRBV5-1 with TRBJ2-5, with no clear D. Trimming took 1 base from V and 1 from J, leaving 8 bases between them. The CDR3 totals 14 residues. CDR1 is SGHRS and CDR2 is YFSETQ in the germline V gene. CDR3 DNA sequence: TGCGCCAGCAGCTTGTACGTCAGCCAAGAGACCCAGTACTTC. Translating gives CASSLYVSQETQYF.

The V call is TRBV7-6, the J call TRBJ2-7, with no clear D. The germline V gene encodes CDR1 SGHVS and CDR2 FNYEAQ. The length of the CDR3 is 16 residues. With 5 bases removed from V and 0 bases from J, the gap between germline ends came to 17 bases. The CDR3 loop reads CASSPAVAGLSYEQYF. CDR3 DNA sequence: TGTGCCAGCAGCCCTGCGGTAGCAGGCCTCTCCTACGAGCAGTACTTC. The full variable domain, with the rest looked up from reference TRBV7-6 and TRBJ2-7, is GAGVSQSPRYKVTKRGQDVALRCDPISGHVSLYWYRQALGQGPEFLTYFNYEAQQDKSGLPNDRFSAERPEGSISTLTIQRTEQRDSAMYRCASSPAVAGLSYEQYFGPGTRLTVT.

This sequence joins TRBV10-2 and TRBJ2-1; the match to TRBD2 covers 9 bases. This CDR3 comprises 16 residues. With 3 bases clipped from V and 3 bases from J, the junction kept 6 bases outside the gene matches. Germline V lookup: CDR1 WSHSY, CDR2 SAAADI. CDR3 coding DNA: TGCGCCAGCAGTGACTGGCTAGCGGGGAACTACAATGAGCAGTTCTTC. It encodes CASSDWLAGNYNEQFF.

This sequence joins TRBV7-7 and TRBJ1-5; D is unclear. V was clipped by 0 bases and J by 5 bases, with 5 bases between them. CDR3 length equals 13 residues. CDR1 SSHAT and CDR2 FNYEAQ come from the germline V gene (reference sequence). The CDR3 sequence: CASSLATDQPQHF. Here the CDR3 DNA reads TGTGCCAGCAGCTTAGCCACGGATCAGCCCCAGCATTTT.

The chain combines TRBV6-5 with TRBJ1-4; D possibly corresponds to TRBD1 (5 bases). CDR3 length equals 14 residues. Germline V lookup: CDR1 MNHEY, CDR2 SVGAGI. V lost 6 bases and J 5 bases, leaving 13 bases between the germline ends. CDR3 loop: CASSSGRRNEKLFF. The CDR3 DNA reads as TGTGCCAGCAGCTCGGGACGAAGAAATGAAAAACTGTTTTTT.

The chain employs TRBV4-1 and TRBJ2-1, with D perhaps TRBD1 (6 bases). The CDR3 is 15 residues long. Trimming shortened V by 1 base and J by 3 bases, and 10 bases separated the two germline ends. From germline, CDR1 is MGHRA and CDR2 YSYEKL. This CDR3 reads CASSQGTDLYNEQFF. The CDR3, as DNA: TGCGCCAGCAGCCAAGGGACAGATCTCTACAATGAGCAGTTCTTC.

Remarks on this clone: Germline is not matched at one junction end, which may reflect a read error. The chain uses TRBV6-5 and TRBJ2-7; D could derive from TRBD1 or TRBD2 (5 bases each). Germline values: CDR1 MNHEY, CDR2 SVGAGI. This CDR3 is built from 13 residues. The CDR3 nucleotides are TGTGCCACCAGTCTGGGGGTAGTATACGAGCAGTACTTC. It translates to CATSLGVVYEQYF.

The chain recombines TRBV30 with TRBJ1-5, with no clear D. Germline V lookup: CDR1 GTSNPN, CDR2 SVGIG (reference sequence). The CDR3 has 14 residues. Trimming shortened V by 0 bases and J by 5 bases, and 11 bases separated the two germline ends. This CDR3 is CAWSVNSRHQPQHF. DNA of the CDR3: TGTGCCTGGAGTGTAAACAGTAGGCATCAGCCCCAGCATTTT.

J is TRBJ1-2 and V is TRBV7-2; D is uncertain. Germline loops: CDR1 SGHTA, CDR2 FQGNSA. V was trimmed by 8 bases and J by 6 bases, leaving 7 bases between them. CDR3 length equals 10 residues. CDR3 in amino acids: CASPSDGYTF. The CDR3 nucleotides read TGTGCCAGCCCCTCGGATGGCTACACCTTC.

This clone was observed a few times. The gene calls are TRBV7-9 and TRBJ1-1; D remains unclear. Germline V CDR1 and CDR2: SEHNR, FQNEAQ (reference sequence). CDR3 length equals 15 residues. The V and J ends lost 4 bases and 1 base respectively, with 13 bases between them. The CDR3 coding sequence is TGTGCCAGCAGCTCCCGTGGGAGAGGGAACACTGAAGCTTTCTTT. Residues: CASSSRGRGNTEAFF.